This TCR beta chain is drawn from a study of blood T cell repertoires in COVID-19. Sequencing was performed with immunoSEQ multiplex PCR; in TCRdb, only in-frame clones are kept and a portion is missing. The repertoire holds nearly 110,000 clones, with more than 70% as singletons. This clone was detected once. Germline V gene sequence: CDR1 LGHNA, CDR2 YSLEER. With V trimmed by 1 base and J by 7 bases, 9 bases remained unmatched. The CDR3 length is 17 residues. The V and J genes are TRBV4-3 and TRBJ2-4; 11 bases fit TRBD2. This TCR came from a human donor in a cohort sampled during active COVID-19. Sequenced material: peripheral blood. CDR3 DNA: TGCGCCAGCAGCCAAGTATGGGGACTAGCGGTTCAGAACATTCAGTACTTC. Translated, it gives CASSQVWGLAVQNIQYF.